This T cell receptor beta chain stems from a study of human T cells and chemical hapten exposure. Study-wide background: Yields of TCR per sample differed, chiefly owing to small differences in pooled library volume.

Original handling: There were a median of approximately 100,000 TCRs per sample, with a range from about 23,224 to 690,600. Each CDR3 protein is one row after TCRdb ran MiXCR on the RACE reads. The V and J calls and clone size are TCRdb's, not the authors'. The table shows about 45,000 distinct CDR3 sequences, with about 4.8% occurring only once. This clonotype was counted only a few times. Its antigen is as yet unknown. Germline V gene lookup returns CDR1 LNHDA and CDR2 SQIVND (reference sequence). V was pared by 4 bases and J by 4 bases, with 13 bases between. The length of the CDR3 is 14 residues. Regarding time point: healthy volunteer bleed at 2 weeks. Before extraction, the whole blood was not fractionated, and total RNA was taken from it. Study results and caveats: The study found that DPC sensitization did not change TCRs above 1 in 1000 frequency.

The source material was whole blood. This receptor was taken from a human donor in good health. Some clones in this sample may be carry-over from other donors' samples. The chain has TRBV19 and TRBJ1-1; no definite D call. The CDR3 nucleotides are TGTGCCAGTAGTAGGGCGGATGCGAGCACTGAAGCTTTCTTT. It is translated as CASSRADASTEAFF. The full variable domain, completed using reference TRBV19 and TRBJ1-1, is DGGITQSPKYLFRKEGQNVTLSCEQNLNHDAMYWYRQDPGQGLRLIYYSQIVNDFQKGDIAEGYSVSREKKESFPLTVTSAQKNPTAFYLCASSRADASTEAFFGQGTRLTVV.